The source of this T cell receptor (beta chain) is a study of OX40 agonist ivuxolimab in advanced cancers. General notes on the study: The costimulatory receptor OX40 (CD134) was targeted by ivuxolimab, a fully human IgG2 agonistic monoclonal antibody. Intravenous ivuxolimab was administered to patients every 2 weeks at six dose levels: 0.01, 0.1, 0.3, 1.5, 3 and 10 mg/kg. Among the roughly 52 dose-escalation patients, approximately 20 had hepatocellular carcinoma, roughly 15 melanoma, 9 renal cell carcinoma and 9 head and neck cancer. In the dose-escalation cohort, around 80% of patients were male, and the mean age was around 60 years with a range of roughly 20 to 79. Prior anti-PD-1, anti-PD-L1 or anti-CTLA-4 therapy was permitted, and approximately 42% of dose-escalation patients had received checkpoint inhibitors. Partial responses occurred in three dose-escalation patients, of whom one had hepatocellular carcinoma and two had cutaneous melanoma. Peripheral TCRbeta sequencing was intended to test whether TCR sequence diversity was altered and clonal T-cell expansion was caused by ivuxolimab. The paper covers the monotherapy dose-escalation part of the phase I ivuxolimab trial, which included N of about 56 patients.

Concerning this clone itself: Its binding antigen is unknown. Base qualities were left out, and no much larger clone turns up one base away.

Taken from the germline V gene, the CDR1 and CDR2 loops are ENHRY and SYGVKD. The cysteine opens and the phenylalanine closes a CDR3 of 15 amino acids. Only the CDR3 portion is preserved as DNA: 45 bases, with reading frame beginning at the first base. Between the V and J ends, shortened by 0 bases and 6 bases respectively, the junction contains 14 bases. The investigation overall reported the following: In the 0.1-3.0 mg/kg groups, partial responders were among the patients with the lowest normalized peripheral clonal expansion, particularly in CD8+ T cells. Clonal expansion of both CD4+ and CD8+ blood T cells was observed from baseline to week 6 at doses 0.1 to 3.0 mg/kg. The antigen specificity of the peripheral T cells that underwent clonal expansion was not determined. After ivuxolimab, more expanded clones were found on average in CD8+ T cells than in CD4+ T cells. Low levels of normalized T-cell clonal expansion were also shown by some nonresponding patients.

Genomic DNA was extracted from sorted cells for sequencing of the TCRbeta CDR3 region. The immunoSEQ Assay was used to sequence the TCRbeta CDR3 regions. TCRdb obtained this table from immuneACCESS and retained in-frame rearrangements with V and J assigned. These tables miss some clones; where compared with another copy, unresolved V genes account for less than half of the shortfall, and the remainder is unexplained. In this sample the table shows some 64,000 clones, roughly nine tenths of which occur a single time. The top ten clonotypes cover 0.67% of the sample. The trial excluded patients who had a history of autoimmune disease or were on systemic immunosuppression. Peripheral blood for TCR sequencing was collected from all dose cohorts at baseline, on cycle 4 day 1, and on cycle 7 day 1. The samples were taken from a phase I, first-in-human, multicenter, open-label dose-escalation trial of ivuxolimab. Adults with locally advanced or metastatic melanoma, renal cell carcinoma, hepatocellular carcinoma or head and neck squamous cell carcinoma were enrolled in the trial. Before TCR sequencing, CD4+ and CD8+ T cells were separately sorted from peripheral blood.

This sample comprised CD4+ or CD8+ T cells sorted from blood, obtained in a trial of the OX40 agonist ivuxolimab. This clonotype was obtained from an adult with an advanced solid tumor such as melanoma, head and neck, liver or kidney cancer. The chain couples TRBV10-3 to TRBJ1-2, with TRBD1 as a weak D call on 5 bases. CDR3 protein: CAISESTLRGDGYTF. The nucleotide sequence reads TGTGCCATCAGTGAGTCGACTCTTAGGGGAGATGGCTACACCTTC.